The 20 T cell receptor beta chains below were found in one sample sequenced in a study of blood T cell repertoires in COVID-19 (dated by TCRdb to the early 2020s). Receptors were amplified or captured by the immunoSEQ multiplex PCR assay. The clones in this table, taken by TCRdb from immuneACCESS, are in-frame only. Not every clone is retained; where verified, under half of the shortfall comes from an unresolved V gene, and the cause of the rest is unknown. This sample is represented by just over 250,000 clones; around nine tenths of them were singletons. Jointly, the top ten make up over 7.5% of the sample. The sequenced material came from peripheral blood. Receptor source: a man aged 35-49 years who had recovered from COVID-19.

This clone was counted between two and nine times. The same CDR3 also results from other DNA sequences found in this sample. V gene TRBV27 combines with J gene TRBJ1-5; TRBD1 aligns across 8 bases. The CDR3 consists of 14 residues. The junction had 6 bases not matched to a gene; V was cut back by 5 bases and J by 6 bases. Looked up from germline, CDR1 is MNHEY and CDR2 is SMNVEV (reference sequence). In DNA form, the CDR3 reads TGTGCCAGCAGTCCACAGGGGGGAGGTCAGCCCCAGCATTTT. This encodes CASSPQGGGQPQHF.

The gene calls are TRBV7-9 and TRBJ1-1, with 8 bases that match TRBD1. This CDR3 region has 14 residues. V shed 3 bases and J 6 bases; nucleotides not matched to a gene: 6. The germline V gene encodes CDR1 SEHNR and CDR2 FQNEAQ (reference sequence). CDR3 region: CASSFTGGGAEAFF. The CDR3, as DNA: TGTGCCAGCAGCTTTACAGGGGGAGGAGCTGAAGCTTTCTTT.

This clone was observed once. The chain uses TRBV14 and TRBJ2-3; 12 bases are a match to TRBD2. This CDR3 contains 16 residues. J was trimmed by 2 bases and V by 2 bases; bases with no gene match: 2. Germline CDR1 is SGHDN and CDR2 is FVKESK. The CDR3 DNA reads TGTGCCAGCAGCCAACGGACTAGCGGGGACACAGATACGCAGTATTTT. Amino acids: CASSQRTSGDTDTQYF. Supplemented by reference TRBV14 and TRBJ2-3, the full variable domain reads EAGVTQFPSHSVIEKGQTVTLRCDPISGHDNLYWYRRVMGKEIKFLLHFVKESKQDESGMPNNRFLAERTGGTYSTLKVQPAELEDSGVYFCASSQRTSGDTDTQYFGPGTRLTVL.

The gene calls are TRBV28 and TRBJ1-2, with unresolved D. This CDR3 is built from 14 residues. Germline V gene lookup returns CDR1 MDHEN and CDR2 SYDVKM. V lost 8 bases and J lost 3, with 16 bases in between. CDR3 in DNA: TGTGCCAGCTGGGCAGGCCCTATAGACTATGGCTACACCTTC. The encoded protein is CASWAGPIDYGYTF.

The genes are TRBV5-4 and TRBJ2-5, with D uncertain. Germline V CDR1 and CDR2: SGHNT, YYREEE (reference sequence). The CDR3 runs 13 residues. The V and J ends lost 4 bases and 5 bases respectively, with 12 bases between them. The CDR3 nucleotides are TGTGCCAGCAGCACCCTGGGCTACGAGACCCAGTACTTC. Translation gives CASSTLGYETQYF.

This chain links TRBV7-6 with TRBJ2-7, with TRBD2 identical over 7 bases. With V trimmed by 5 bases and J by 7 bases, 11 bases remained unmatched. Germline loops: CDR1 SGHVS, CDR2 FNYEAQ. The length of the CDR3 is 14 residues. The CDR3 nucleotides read TGTGCCAGCAGCCCGGGGGAGGGGACTACGGAGCAGTACTTC. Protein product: CASSPGEGTTEQYF.

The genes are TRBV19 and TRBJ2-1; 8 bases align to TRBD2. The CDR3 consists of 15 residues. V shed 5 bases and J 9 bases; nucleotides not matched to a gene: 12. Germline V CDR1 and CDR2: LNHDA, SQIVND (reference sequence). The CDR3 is CASSLLAGTPGEQFF. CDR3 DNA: TGTGCCAGTAGTTTGTTAGCGGGGACGCCCGGTGAGCAGTTCTTC.

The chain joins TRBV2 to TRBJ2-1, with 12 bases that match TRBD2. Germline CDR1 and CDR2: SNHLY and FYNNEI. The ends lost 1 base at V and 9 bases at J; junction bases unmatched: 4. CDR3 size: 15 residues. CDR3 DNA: TGTGCCAGCAGTGAAGTTTTACTAGCGGGAGGTGAGCAGTTCTTC. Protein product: CASSEVLLAGGEQFF.

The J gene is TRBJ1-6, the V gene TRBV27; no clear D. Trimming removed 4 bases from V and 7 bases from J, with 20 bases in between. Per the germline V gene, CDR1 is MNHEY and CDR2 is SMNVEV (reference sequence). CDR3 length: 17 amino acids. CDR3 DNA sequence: TGTGCCAGCAGTTATTCTCCGGGATCGCTCGCCAATTCACCCCTCCACTTT. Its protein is CASSYSPGSLANSPLHF.

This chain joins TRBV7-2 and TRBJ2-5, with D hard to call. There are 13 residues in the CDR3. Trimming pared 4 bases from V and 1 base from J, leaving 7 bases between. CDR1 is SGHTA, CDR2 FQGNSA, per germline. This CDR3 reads CASSSRTQETQYF. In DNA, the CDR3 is TGTGCCAGCAGCTCGCGAACCCAAGAGACCCAGTACTTC.

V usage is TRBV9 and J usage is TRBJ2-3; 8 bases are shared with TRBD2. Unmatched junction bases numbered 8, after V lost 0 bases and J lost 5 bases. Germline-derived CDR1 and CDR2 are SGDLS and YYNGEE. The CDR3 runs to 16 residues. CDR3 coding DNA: TGTGCCAGCAGCGTAGCCGCGGGGGGCCTGGGAGATACGCAGTATTTT. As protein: CASSVAAGGLGDTQYF.

CDR3 in DNA: TGCGCCAGCAGCTTGGAAGGAGGACAGGGGAGTCAGCCCCAGCATTTT. Its protein is CASSLEGGQGSQPQHF. The V gene is TRBV5-1, the J gene TRBJ1-5; the match to TRBD1 covers 9 bases. CDR3 length: 16 amino acids. Germline loops: CDR1 SGHRS, CDR2 YFSETQ. V was clipped by 0 bases and J by 6 bases; unmatched bases: 7.

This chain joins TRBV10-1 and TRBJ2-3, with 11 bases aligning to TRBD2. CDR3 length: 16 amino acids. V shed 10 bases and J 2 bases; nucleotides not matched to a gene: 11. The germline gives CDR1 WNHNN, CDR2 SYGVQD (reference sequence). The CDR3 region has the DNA TGCGCCAAACTAGCGGGGGCCGAAACCTCCACAGATACGCAGTATTTT. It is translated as CAKLAGAETSTDTQYF.

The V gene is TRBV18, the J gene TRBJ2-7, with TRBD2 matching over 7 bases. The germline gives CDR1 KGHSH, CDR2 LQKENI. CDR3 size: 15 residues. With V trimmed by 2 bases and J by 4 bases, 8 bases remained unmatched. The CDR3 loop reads CASSPTPSGEYEQYF. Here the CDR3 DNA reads TGTGCCAGCTCACCAACCCCTAGCGGAGAGTACGAGCAGTACTTC.

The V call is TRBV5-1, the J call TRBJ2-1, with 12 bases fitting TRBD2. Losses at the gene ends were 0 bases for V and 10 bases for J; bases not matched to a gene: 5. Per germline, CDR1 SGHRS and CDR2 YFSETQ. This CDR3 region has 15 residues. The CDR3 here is CASSLDLAGGREQFF. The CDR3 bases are TGCGCCAGCAGCTTGGACCTAGCGGGGGGGCGGGAGCAGTTCTTC.

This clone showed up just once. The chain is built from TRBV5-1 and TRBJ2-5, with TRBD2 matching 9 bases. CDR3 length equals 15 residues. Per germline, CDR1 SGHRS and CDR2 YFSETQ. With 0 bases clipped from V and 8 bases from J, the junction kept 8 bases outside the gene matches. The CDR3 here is CASSLELAGIDTQYF. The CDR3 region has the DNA TGCGCCAGCAGCTTGGAGCTAGCGGGGATTGATACCCAGTACTTC.

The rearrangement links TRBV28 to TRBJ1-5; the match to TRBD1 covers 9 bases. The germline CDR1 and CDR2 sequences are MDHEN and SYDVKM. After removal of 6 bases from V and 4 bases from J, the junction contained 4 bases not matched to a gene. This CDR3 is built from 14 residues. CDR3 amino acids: CASSLTGGNQPQHF. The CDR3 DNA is TGTGCCAGCAGCCTGACAGGGGGGAATCAGCCCCAGCATTTT.

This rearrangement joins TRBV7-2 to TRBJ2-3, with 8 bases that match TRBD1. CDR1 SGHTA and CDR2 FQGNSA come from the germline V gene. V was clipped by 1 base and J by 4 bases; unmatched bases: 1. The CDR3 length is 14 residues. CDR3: CASSLGTGPDTQYF. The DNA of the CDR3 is TGTGCCAGCAGCTTAGGGACAGGGCCAGATACGCAGTATTTT.

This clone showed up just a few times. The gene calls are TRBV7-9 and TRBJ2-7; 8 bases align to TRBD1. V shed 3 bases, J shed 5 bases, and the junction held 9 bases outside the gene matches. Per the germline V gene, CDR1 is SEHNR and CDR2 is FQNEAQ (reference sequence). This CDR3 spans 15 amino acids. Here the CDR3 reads CASSFPETGVNEQYF. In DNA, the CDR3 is TGTGCCAGCAGCTTTCCAGAGACAGGGGTTAACGAGCAGTACTTC.

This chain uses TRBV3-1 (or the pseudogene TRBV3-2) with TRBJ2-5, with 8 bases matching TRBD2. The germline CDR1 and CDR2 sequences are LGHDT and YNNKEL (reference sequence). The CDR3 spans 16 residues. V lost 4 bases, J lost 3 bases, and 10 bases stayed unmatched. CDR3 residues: CASSRMLAGREETQYF. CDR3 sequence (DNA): TGTGCCAGCAGCCGGATGCTAGCGGGCAGAGAAGAGACCCAGTACTTC.